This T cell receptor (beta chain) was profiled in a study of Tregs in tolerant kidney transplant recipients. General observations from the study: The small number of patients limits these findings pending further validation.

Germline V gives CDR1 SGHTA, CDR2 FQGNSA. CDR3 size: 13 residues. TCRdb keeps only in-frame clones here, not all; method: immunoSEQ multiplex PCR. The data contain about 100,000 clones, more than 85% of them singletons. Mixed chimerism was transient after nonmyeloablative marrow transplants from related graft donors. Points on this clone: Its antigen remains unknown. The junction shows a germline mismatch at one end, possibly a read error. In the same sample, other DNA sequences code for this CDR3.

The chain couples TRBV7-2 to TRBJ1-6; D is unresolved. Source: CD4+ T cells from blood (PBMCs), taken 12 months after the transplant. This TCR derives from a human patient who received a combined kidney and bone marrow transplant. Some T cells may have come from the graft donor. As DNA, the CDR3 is TGTGCCAGCAGATTCGGGATCAATTCCCCCCTCCACTTT. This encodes CASRFGINSPLHF.